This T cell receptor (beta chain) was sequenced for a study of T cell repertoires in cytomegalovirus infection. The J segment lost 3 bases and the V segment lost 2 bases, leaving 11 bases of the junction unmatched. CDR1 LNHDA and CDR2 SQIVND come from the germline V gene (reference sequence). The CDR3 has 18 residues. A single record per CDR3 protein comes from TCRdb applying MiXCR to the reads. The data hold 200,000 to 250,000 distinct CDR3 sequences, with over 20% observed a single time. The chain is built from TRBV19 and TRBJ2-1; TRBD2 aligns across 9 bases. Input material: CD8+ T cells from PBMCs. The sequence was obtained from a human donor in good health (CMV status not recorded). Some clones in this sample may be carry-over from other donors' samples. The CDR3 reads CASSINSGAGGIYNEQFF. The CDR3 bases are TGTGCCAGTAGTATAAATTCAGGAGCGGGGGGAATCTACAATGAGCAGTTCTTC.